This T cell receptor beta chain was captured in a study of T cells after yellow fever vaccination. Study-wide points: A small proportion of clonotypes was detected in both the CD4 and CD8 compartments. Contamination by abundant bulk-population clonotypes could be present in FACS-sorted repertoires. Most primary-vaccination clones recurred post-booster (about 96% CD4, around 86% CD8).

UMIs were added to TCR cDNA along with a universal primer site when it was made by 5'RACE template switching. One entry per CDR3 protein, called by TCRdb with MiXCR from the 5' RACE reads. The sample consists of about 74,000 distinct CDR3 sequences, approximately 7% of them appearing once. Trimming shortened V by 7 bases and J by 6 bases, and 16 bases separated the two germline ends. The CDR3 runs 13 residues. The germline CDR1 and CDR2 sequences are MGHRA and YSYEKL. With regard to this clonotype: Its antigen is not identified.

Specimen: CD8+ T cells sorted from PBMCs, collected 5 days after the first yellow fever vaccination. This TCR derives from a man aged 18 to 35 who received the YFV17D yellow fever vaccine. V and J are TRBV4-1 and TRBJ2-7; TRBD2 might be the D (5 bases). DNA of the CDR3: TGCGCCAGCAATAAAAAACCAGAGGGCGAGCAGTACGTC. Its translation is CASNKKPEGEQYV.